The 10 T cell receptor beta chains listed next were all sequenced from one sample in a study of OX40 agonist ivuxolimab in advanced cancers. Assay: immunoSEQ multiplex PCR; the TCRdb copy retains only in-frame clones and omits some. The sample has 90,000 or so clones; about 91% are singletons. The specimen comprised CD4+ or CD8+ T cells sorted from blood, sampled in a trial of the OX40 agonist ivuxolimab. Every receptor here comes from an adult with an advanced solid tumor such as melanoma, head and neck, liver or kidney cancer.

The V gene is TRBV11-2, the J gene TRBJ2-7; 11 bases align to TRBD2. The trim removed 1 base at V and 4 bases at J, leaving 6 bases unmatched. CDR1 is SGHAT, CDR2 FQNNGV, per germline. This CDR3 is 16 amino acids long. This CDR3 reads CASSLALAGGAYEQYF. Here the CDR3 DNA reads TGTGCCAGCAGCTTAGCGCTAGCGGGAGGAGCGTACGAGCAGTACTTC.

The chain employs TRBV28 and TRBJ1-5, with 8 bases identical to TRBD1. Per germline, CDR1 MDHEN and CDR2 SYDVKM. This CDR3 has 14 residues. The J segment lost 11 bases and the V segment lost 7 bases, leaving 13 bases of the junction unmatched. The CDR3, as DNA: TGTGCCAGCATCGACCGGACAGGGCCGACGTCCCAGCATTTT. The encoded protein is CASIDRTGPTSQHF.

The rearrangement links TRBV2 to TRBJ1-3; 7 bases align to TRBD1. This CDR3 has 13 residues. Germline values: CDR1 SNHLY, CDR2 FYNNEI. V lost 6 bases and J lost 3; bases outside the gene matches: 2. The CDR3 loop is CASRQGIGNTIYF. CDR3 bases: TGTGCCAGCAGACAGGGGATTGGAAACACCATATATTTT.

CDR3 in DNA: TGTGCCAGCAGTAGCACGGGACAGTATGGCTACACCTTC. Its protein is CASSSTGQYGYTF. The chain links TRBV28 to TRBJ1-2; 7 nucleotides agree with TRBD1. With V trimmed by 5 bases and J by 5 bases, 5 bases remained unmatched. The CDR3 is 13 residues long. CDR1 MDHEN and CDR2 SYDVKM come from the germline V gene.

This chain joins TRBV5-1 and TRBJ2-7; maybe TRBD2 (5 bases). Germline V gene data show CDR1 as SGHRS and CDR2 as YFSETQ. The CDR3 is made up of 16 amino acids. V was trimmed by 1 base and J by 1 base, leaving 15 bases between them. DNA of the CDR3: TGCGCCAGCAGCTTGACGGGGATCCCCTTATCCTACGAGCAGTACTTC. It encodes CASSLTGIPLSYEQYF.

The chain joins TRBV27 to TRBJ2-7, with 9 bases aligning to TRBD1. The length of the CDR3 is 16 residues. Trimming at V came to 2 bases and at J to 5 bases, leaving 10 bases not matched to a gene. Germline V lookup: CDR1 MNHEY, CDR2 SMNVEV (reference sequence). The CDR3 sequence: CASSLRDRDRVNEQYF. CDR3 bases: TGTGCCAGCAGTTTAAGAGACCGGGACAGGGTCAACGAGCAGTACTTC.

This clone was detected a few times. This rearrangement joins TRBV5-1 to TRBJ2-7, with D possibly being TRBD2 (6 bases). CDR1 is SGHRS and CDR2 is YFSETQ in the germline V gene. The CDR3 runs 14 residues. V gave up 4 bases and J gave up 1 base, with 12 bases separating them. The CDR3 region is CASSPGTQSYEQYF. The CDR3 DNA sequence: TGCGCCAGCAGCCCCGGGACTCAATCCTACGAGCAGTACTTC.

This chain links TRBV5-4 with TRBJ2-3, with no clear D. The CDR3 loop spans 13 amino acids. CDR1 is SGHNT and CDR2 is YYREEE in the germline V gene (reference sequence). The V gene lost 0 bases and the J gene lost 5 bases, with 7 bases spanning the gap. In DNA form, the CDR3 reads TGTGCCAGCAGCTTGGACTGGGGAGATACGCAGTATTTT. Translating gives CASSLDWGDTQYF.

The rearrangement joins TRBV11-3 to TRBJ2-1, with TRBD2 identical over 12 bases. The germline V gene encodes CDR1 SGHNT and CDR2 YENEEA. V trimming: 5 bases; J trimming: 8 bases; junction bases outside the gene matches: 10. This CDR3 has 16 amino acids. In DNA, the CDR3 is TGTGCCAGCAGCCCCCGGACTAGCGGGATCAGCGATGAGCAGTTCTTC. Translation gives CASSPRTSGISDEQFF. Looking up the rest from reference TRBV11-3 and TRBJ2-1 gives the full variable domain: EAGVVQSPRYKIIEKKQPVAFWCNPISGHNTLYWYLQNLGQGPELLIRYENEEAVDDSQLPKDRFSAERLKGVDSTLKIQPAELGDSAVYLCASSPRTSGISDEQFFGPGTRLTVL.

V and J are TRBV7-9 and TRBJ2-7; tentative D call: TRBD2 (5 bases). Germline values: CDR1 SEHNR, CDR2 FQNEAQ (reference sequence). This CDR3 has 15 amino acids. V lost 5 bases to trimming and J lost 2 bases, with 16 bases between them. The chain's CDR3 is CASSGWGERPYEQYF. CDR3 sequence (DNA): TGTGCCAGCAGCGGTTGGGGAGAGAGGCCCTACGAGCAGTACTTC.